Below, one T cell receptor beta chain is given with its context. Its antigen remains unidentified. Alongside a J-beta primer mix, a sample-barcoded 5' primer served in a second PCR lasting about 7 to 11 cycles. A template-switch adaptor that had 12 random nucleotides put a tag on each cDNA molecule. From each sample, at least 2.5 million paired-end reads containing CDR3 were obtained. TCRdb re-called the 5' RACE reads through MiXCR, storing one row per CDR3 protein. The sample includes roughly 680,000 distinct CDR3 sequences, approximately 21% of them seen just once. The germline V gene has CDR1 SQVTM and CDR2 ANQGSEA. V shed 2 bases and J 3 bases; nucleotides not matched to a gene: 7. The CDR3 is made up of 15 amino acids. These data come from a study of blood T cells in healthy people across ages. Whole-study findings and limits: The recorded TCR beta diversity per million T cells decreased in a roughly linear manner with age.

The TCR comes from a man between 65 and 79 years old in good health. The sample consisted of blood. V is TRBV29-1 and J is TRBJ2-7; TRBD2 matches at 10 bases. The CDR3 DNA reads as TGCAGCGTTGAAACAAAGGGACTAGCGAGCTACGAGCAGTACTTC. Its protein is CSVETKGLASYEQYF.